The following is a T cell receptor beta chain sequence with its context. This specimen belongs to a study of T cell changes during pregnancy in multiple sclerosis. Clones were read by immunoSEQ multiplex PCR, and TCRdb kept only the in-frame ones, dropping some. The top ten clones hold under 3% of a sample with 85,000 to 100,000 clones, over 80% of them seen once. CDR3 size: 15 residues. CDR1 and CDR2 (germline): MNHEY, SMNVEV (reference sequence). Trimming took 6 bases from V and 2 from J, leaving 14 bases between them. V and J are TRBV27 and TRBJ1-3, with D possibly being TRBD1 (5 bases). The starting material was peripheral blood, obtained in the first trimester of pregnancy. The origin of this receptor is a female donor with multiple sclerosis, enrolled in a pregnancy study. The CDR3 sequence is CASRPSGMAGNTIYF. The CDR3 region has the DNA TGTGCCAGCAGGCCCTCAGGGATGGCTGGAAACACCATATATTTT.